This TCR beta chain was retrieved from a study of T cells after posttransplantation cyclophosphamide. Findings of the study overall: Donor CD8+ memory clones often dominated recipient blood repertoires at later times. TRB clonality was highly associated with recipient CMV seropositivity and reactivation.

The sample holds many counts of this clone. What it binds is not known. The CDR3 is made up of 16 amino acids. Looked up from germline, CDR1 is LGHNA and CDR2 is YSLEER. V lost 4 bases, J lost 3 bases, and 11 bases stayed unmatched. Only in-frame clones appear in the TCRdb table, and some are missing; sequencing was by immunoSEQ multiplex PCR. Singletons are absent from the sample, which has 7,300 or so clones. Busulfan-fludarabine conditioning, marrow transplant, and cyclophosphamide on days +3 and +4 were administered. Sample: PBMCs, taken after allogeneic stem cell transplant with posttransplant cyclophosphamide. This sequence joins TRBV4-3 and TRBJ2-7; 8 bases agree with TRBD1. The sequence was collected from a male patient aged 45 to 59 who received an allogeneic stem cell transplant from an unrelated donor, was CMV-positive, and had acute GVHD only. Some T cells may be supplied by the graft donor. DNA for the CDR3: TGCGCCAGCAGCCTCAGCAGGGCAGGGGGCTTCTACGAGCAGTACTTC. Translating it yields CASSLSRAGGFYEQYF.